A single T cell receptor (beta chain) is shown here with its context. Its antigen is unknown. The PCR used 60 Vbeta and 13 Jbeta primers. Clones were read by immunoSEQ multiplex PCR, and TCRdb kept only the in-frame ones, dropping some. The sample records approximately 93,000 clones, 75% to 85% being singletons. The entry originates in a study of cytomegalovirus exposure and HLA in healthy donors. Study-wide results and limits: Later on, a genetic analysis was performed. It linked a missense variant in DCLRE1C with V- and J-gene trimming of TCR beta.

The clonotype originates from a woman between 40 and 55 years old in good health and CMV-seronegative. Material: PBMCs.

The CDR3 is CSVEGAGFARGYTF. CDR3 sequence (DNA): TGCAGCGTTGAAGGGGCAGGGTTCGCGAGGGGCTACACCTTC. V usage is TRBV29-1 and J usage is TRBJ1-2; TRBD1 might be the D (5 bases). There are 14 residues in the CDR3. The germline CDR1 and CDR2 sequences are SQVTM and ANQGSEA. V was pared by 1 base and J by 8 bases, with 17 bases between.